This is a list of T cell receptor beta chains from one sample in a study of cytomegalovirus exposure and HLA in healthy donors. Repertoires were generated with immunoSEQ multiplex PCR, while TCRdb's copy carries only in-frame clones and drops some. The repertoire holds 95,000 to 150,000 clones, with less than 80% as singletons. The material sequenced was PBMCs. The source is a woman in her forties or fifties in good health and CMV-seronegative. Each CDR3 is given with its conserved first and last residue. The order of the fields is clone size, J gene, D gene, V gene, CDR3 protein, CDR3 DNA. D genes are given only for firm matches. Clone sizes are given selectively: once, few, many, or a class where the clone is expanded.

NA,TRBJ1-2,NA,TRBV5-1,CASSPGAGYGYTF,TGCGCCAGCAGCCCAGGGGCCGGCTATGGCTACACCTTC
NA,TRBJ1-3,TRBD1,TRBV7-2,CASSNGQASGNTIYF,TGTGCCAGCAGCAATGGACAGGCCTCTGGAAACACCATATATTTT
NA,TRBJ1-5,NA,TRBV6-5,CASSRGGNQPQHF,TGTGCCAGCAGCAGGGGTGGCAATCAGCCCCAGCATTTT
NA,TRBJ2-7,TRBD2,TRBV7-2,CASSLGLAGSYEQYF,TGTGCCAGCAGCTTAGGACTAGCGGGATCCTACGAGCAGTACTTC
NA,TRBJ1-2,NA,TRBV28,CASSLLLTANYGYTF,TGTGCCAGCAGTTTATTACTGACAGCTAACTATGGCTACACCTTC
NA,TRBJ1-5,NA,TRBV10-3,CAISEGANNQPQHF,TGTGCCATCAGTGAAGGGGCAAACAATCAGCCCCAGCATTTT
NA,TRBJ1-1,NA,TRBV19,CASSATLSQNTEAFF,TGTGCCAGTAGTGCGACTCTTTCGCAGAACACTGAAGCTTTCTTT
NA,TRBJ1-1,NA,TRBV30,CAWSAGGDIQAFF,TGTGCCTGGAGTGCTGGTGGGGACATCCAAGCTTTCTTT
NA,TRBJ2-3,NA,TRBV7-2,CASSPRLSSDTQYF,TGTGCCAGCAGCCCCAGACTAAGTTCAGATACGCAGTATTTT
NA,TRBJ1-1,NA,TRBV28,CASSETPRKGADAFF,TGTGCCAGCAGTGAAACCCCTCGGAAGGGAGCGGACGCTTTCTTT
NA,TRBJ1-5,TRBD1,TRBV18,CASSPNRDSYSNQPQHF,TGTGCCAGCTCACCCAATAGGGACAGCTATAGCAATCAGCCCCAGCATTTT
NA,TRBJ1-4,NA,TRBV28,CASSFDSSVEKLFF,TGTGCCAGCAGTTTTGACTCCTCGGTCGAAAAACTGTTTTTT
few,TRBJ2-3,NA,TRBV5-4,CASSLRGNLGTDTQYF,TGTGCCAGCAGCCTGAGGGGGAATTTGGGGACAGATACGCAGTATTTT
NA,TRBJ1-1,NA,TRBV28,CASSLLREGTEAFF,TGTGCCAGCAGTTTACTACGGGAGGGCACTGAAGCTTTCTTT